Sequencing of this TCR beta chain was carried out in a study of cytomegalovirus exposure and HLA in healthy donors. Findings and limits, study-wide: Looking again later, the authors saw that most CMV-associated TCR beta chains seemed HLA-restricted. A later analysis reportedly found that, within productive TCRs, an Asian-associated ancestry cluster had fewer N-insertions than the mean observed across the approximately 670 donors. What TCR beta sequences reportedly achieved was accurate prediction of HLA-A and HLA-B alleles in most subjects.

PCR employed 60 Vbeta and 13 Jbeta primers. Produced via immunoSEQ multiplex PCR; TCRdb's table is partial and in-frame only. Counted here are about 140,000 clones, about 82% occurring once; the ten biggest clones make up under 2%. As concerns this clone: Antigen unknown.

V was cut by 1 base and J by 2 bases, with 9 bases left in between. This CDR3 has 14 amino acids. From germline, CDR1 is SGHDN and CDR2 FVKESK. The sample taken for sequencing was PBMCs. This sequence was found in a female donor in good health and CMV-seropositive. The chain is built from TRBV14 and TRBJ2-7; D gene uncertain. CDR3 nucleotide sequence: TGTGCCAGCAGCCAAGTGGAACAGACCTACGAGCAGTACTTC. Translation: CASSQVEQTYEQYF.